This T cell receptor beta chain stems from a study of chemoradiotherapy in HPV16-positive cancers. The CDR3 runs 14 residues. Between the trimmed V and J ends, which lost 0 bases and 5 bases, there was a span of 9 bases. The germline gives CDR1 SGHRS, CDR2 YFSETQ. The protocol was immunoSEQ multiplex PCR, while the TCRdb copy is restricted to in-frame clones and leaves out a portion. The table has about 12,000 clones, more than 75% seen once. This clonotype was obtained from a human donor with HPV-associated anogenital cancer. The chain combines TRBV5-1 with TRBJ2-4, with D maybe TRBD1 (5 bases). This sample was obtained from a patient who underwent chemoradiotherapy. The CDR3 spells CASSLDTGENIQYF. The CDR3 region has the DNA TGCGCCAGCAGCTTGGATACAGGAGAAAACATTCAGTACTTC.